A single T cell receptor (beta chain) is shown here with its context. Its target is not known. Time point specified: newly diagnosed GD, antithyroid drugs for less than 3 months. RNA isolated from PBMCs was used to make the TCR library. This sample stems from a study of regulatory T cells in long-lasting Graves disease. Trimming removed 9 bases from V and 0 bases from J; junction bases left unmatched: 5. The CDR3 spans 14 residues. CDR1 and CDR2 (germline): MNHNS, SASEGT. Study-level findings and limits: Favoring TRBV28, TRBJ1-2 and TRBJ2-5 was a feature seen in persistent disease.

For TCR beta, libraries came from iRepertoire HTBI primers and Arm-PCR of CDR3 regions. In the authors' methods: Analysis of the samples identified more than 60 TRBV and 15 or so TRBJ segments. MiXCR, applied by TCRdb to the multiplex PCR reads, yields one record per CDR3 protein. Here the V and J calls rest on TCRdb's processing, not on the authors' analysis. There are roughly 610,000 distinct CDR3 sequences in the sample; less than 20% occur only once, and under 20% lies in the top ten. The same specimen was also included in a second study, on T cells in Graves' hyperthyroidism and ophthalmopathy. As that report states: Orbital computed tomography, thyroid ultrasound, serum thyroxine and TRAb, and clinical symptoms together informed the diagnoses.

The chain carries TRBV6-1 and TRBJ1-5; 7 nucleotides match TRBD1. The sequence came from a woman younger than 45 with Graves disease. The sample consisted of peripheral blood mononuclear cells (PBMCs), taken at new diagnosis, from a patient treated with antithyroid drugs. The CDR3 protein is CARKQGFSNQPQHF. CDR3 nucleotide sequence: TGTGCCAGAAAACAGGGGTTTAGCAATCAGCCCCAGCATTTT.